One and the same sample provided the 12 T cell receptor beta chains below, sequenced in a study of T-cell memory formation after mild COVID-19. TCRdb passed the 5' RACE reads through MiXCR, listing each CDR3 protein once. The repertoire holds a few hundred thousand distinct CDR3 sequences, around a tenth seen once, with more than 20% in the top ten. Source material: PBMCs or a T cell subset sorted from them (not recorded which). The source is a man younger than 30 who had mild COVID-19 (a few samples of this study predate the infection). Cell type and time point are not known.

This clonotype was seen only a few times. This chain uses TRBV27 with TRBJ1-6; perhaps TRBD1 as D (5 bases). The CDR3 is 13 amino acids. CDR1 is MNHEY, CDR2 SMNVEV, per germline (reference sequence). V lost 3 bases and J 7 bases, leaving 7 bases between the germline ends. CDR3 in amino acids: CASSFGANSPLHF. The CDR3 DNA reads as TGTGCCAGCAGTTTTGGGGCAAATTCACCCCTCCACTTT.

The sample holds many counts of this clonotype. The chain is built from TRBV5-5 and TRBJ2-1, with D possibly matching TRBD2 (6 bases). The V gene lost 0 bases and the J gene lost 4 bases, with 11 bases spanning the gap. From germline, CDR1 is SGHKS and CDR2 YYEKEE (reference sequence). CDR3 length equals 15 residues. This CDR3 reads CASSLAEGLYNEQFF. DNA for the CDR3: TGTGCCAGCAGCTTGGCGGAGGGGCTATACAATGAGCAGTTCTTC.

This clonotype was counted at least ten times. V is TRBV11-2 and J is TRBJ1-6, with D tentatively TRBD1 (6 bases). Trimming took off 2 bases at V and 10 bases at J, with 15 bases between the two ends. From germline, CDR1 is SGHAT and CDR2 FQNNGV. The CDR3 is 15 amino acids. CDR3 DNA: TGTGCCAGCAGCTTAACGTCCACAGGGTGGTCACCCCTCCACTTT. This sequence encodes CASSLTSTGWSPLHF.

This clonotype was seen at least ten times. This chain uses TRBV12-3 or TRBV12-4 with TRBJ1-1; possible D gene TRBD1, 5 bases. The CDR3 spans 13 residues. Trimming pared 3 bases from V and 5 bases from J, leaving 10 bases between. CDR3 nucleotide sequence: TGTGCCAGCAGTTTTTTGGGGGGGACTGAAGCTTTCTTT. Its translation is CASSFLGGTEAFF.

This clonotype was counted between two and nine times. The rearrangement joins TRBV21-1 to TRBJ2-7; the table names TRBD1, a call not compared with the DNA. TRBV21-1 is a pseudogene. The length of the CDR3 is 13 residues. As DNA, the CDR3 is TGTGCCAGCAAGGGGTGGTGGTCCTACGAGCAGTACGTC. It specifies CASKGWWSYEQYV.

There are many counts of this clonotype. The chain links TRBV5-1 to TRBJ2-3; D unresolved. The CDR3 extends over 17 amino acids. The germline gives CDR1 SGHRS, CDR2 YFSETQ. V was trimmed by 0 bases and J by 1 base, leaving 15 bases between them. For the CDR3, the DNA is TGCGCCAGCAGCTTGGCGGCAGCCTACGGAGGCACAGATACGCAGTATTTT. This gives the protein CASSLAAAYGGTDTQYF.

The chain joins TRBV14 to TRBJ1-2; D perhaps matches TRBD1 (5 bases). CDR1 is SGHDN, CDR2 FVKESK, per germline. The V gene lost 1 base and the J gene lost 7 bases, with 13 bases spanning the gap. The CDR3 totals 14 residues. In nucleotides, the CDR3 is TGTGCCAGCAGCCAAGTAGCGGGACCTATTGGCTACACCTTC. It translates to CASSQVAGPIGYTF.

This clonotype was found once. The V gene is TRBV7-9, the J gene TRBJ1-6; no definite D call. From germline, CDR1 is SEHNR and CDR2 FQNEAQ (reference sequence). V was trimmed by 3 bases and J by 8 bases, leaving 8 bases between them. The CDR3 is made up of 13 amino acids. The CDR3 nucleotides read TGTGCCAGCAGCTTGGGGTTGGATTCACCCCTCCACTTT. Translated: CASSLGLDSPLHF.

This clonotype was seen more than once but under ten times. CDR3 protein: CASSGQGLGYTF. Written as DNA, the CDR3 is TGTGCCAGCAGTGGACAGGGTCTGGGCTACACCTTC. The rearrangement links TRBV25-1 to TRBJ1-2; 7 nucleotides agree with TRBD1. Germline CDR1 reads MGHDK; CDR2 reads SYGVNS. The V gene end was trimmed by 4 bases and the J gene end by 8 bases; junction bases not matched to a gene: 4. The CDR3 consists of 12 residues.

V is TRBV20-1 and J is TRBJ2-7, with D tentatively TRBD1 or TRBD2 (5 bases each). This CDR3 contains 12 residues. Trimming pared 6 bases from V and 3 bases from J, leaving 12 bases between. Germline values: CDR1 DFQATT, CDR2 SNEGSKA (reference sequence). The CDR3 spells CSAGTASYEQYV. CDR3 in DNA: TGCAGTGCCGGGACGGCGAGCTACGAGCAGTACGTC.

The chain carries TRBV6-5 and TRBJ2-2; no reliable D call. The CDR3 extends over 14 amino acids. The germline gives CDR1 MNHEY, CDR2 SVGAGI. V was trimmed by 2 bases and J by 1 base, leaving 5 bases between them. CDR3 sequence (DNA): TGTGCCAGCAGTTACGGAGAGAACACCGGGGAGCTGTTTTTT. Its protein product is CASSYGENTGELFF.

The V and J genes are TRBV7-9 and TRBJ2-1; either TRBD1 or TRBD2 may fit D (6 bases each). The CDR3 length is 14 residues. Germline V lookup: CDR1 SEHNR, CDR2 FQNEAQ (reference sequence). V was clipped by 8 bases and J by 2 bases, with 13 bases between them. The chain's CDR3 is CASWDGGPYNEQFF. DNA of the CDR3: TGTGCCAGCTGGGACGGGGGCCCCTACAATGAGCAGTTCTTC.